These 11 T cell receptor beta chains originate from one sample sequenced in a study of blood T cell repertoires in COVID-19. Measured with immunoSEQ multiplex PCR; TCRdb has only the in-frame clones, and not every one. The table records fewer than 95,000 clones, 87% of them present only once. The sample comprised peripheral blood. These receptors were collected from a male donor with acute or convalescent COVID-19.

The CDR3 loop is CASRPGTSVPGTQYF. CDR3 DNA: TGTGCCAGCAGGCCCGGGACTAGCGTTCCAGGGACCCAGTACTTC. The V and J genes are TRBV28 and TRBJ2-5, with 10 positions matching TRBD2. V shed 6 bases and J 7 bases; nucleotides not matched to a gene: 11. This CDR3 contains 15 residues. Germline V gene data show CDR1 as MDHEN and CDR2 as SYDVKM.

The chain joins TRBV6-5 to TRBJ2-2; D may be TRBD2 (6 bases). The germline gives CDR1 MNHEY, CDR2 SVGAGI. This CDR3 region has 16 residues. Trimming removed 1 base at V and 2 bases at J, with 11 bases between. The CDR3 bases are TGTGCCAGCAGTTACTTTTCGGCGGGAAACACCGGGGAGCTGTTTTTT. This gives the protein CASSYFSAGNTGELFF.

This chain's CDR3 is CAIRDRGRTEAFF. The CDR3 DNA follows: TGTGCCATCAGGGACAGGGGGCGTACTGAAGCTTTCTTT. V usage is TRBV10-3 and J usage is TRBJ1-1; 11 positions agree with TRBD1. Per the germline V gene, CDR1 is ENHRY and CDR2 is SYGVKD. The V and J ends lost 6 bases and 5 bases, in that order; junction bases with no gene match: 2. CDR3 size: 13 residues.

The count of this clone is one. This chain links TRBV7-9 with TRBJ2-7; tentatively, D is TRBD2 (7 bases). V lost 1 base and J 2 bases, leaving 18 bases between the germline ends. In germline, CDR1 is SEHNR, CDR2 FQNEAQ (reference sequence). The CDR3 loop spans 17 amino acids. CDR3 nucleotide sequence: TGTGCCAGCAGCTTAGGGGGGGGCGCGGCGGCGGCCTACGAGCAGTACTTC. It translates to CASSLGGGAAAAYEQYF.

In nucleotides, the CDR3 is TGTGCCAGCAGTTCCCCGGGACAGGGTCCTAATGAAAAACTGTTTTTT. It yields the protein CASSSPGQGPNEKLFF. The chain recombines TRBV28 with TRBJ1-4, with 9 positions matching TRBD1. The CDR3 has 16 amino acids. Germline-derived CDR1 and CDR2 are MDHEN and SYDVKM. The J segment lost 3 bases and the V segment lost 4 bases, leaving 6 bases of the junction unmatched. The full variable domain, its missing parts supplied by reference TRBV28 and TRBJ1-4, is DVKVTQSSRYLVKRTGEKVFLECVQDMDHENMFWYRQDPGLGLRLIYFSYDVKMKEKGDIPEGYSVSREKKERFSLILESASTNQTSMYLCASSSPGQGPNEKLFFGSGTQLSVL.

J is TRBJ2-5 and V is TRBV23-1; 9 bases agree with TRBD2. TRBV23-1 is flagged as an ORF with uncertain function. The CDR3 runs 14 residues. J was trimmed by 5 bases and V by 6 bases; bases with no gene match: 7. DNA for the CDR3: TGCGCCAGCAGACCATTGAGCGGGGGGGAGACCCAGTACTTC. As protein: CASRPLSGGETQYF.

V is TRBV5-1 and J is TRBJ2-7; D call uncertain. This CDR3 region has 14 residues. The V and J ends lost 0 bases and 0 bases respectively, with 7 bases between them. Germline V gene sequence: CDR1 SGHRS, CDR2 YFSETQ. CDR3: CASSLGRYSYEQYF. DNA of the CDR3: TGCGCCAGCAGCTTGGGCAGATACTCCTACGAGCAGTACTTC.

This clone has a count of ten or more. The chain combines TRBV6-5 with TRBJ1-5; D might be TRBD1 (6 bases). Deletions cut 6 bases from V and 6 bases from J, with 15 bases between. From germline, CDR1 is MNHEY and CDR2 SVGAGI. CDR3 length: 14 amino acids. This CDR3 is CASRRTGWGQPQHF. DNA for the CDR3: TGTGCCAGCAGAAGAACAGGGTGGGGTCAGCCCCAGCATTTT.

The chain couples TRBV9 to TRBJ2-3, with 9 bases aligning to TRBD1. The V gene end was trimmed by 4 bases and the J gene end by 3 bases; junction bases not matched to a gene: 6. The CDR3 loop spans 15 amino acids. The germline CDR1 and CDR2 sequences are SGDLS and YYNGEE. The CDR3 DNA reads as TGTGCCAGCAGCTTGGGACAGGGAGGGACAGATACGCAGTATTTT. Amino acids: CASSLGQGGTDTQYF.

This clone was observed a single time. V usage is TRBV5-6 and J usage is TRBJ1-6; TRBD1 aligns across 9 bases. The germline V gene encodes CDR1 SGHDT and CDR2 YYEEEE. The V gene end was trimmed by 3 bases and the J gene end by 8 bases; junction bases not matched to a gene: 3. This CDR3 has 14 residues. The CDR3 coding sequence is TGTGCCAGCAGCTCCCGGGACAGGGATTCACCCCTCCACTTT. Protein product: CASSSRDRDSPLHF.

In this sample, this clone turned up a few times. The chain has TRBV12-3 or TRBV12-4 and TRBJ1-1; a weak D match, TRBD1 (6 bases). This CDR3 comprises 13 residues. Trimming removed 7 bases from V and 4 bases from J, with 13 bases in between. Written as DNA, the CDR3 is TGTGCCAGCACCCTACAGGGTAGCACTGAAGCTTTCTTT. It is translated as CASTLQGSTEAFF.